The clone carrying this T cell receptor (beta chain) was seen a handful of times. Its antigen is currently unknown. The entry originates in a study of cytomegalovirus exposure and HLA in healthy donors. General observations from the study: In vitro confirmation showed a few CMV-associated chains to be CMV antigen specific.

Primers for the PCR totalled 60 Vbeta and 13 Jbeta. Only in-frame clones appear in the TCRdb table, and some are missing; sequencing was by immunoSEQ multiplex PCR. The repertoire has 100,000 to 150,000 clones, about two thirds of them found once; the top ten carry 6.6%. CDR1 SGHRS and CDR2 YFSETQ come from the germline V gene. V shed 8 bases and J shed 7 bases, with 24 bases lying between them. The length of the CDR3 is 15 residues. Sequences were obtained from PBMCs. The receptor's source is a man aged 40-49 years in good health and CMV-seropositive. The chain combines TRBV5-1 with TRBJ1-2; perhaps TRBD1 as D (5 bases). The CDR3: CASTFQAGVQAGYTF. Here the CDR3 DNA reads TGCGCCAGTACCTTCCAGGCGGGGGTTCAAGCTGGCTACACCTTC. The variable domain in full, completed from reference TRBV5-1 and TRBJ1-2, reads KAGVTQTPRYLIKTRGQQVTLSCSPISGHRSVSWYQQTPGQGLQFLFEYFSETQRNKGNFPGRFSGRQFSNSRSEMNVSTLELGDSALYLCASTFQAGVQAGYTFGSGTRLTVV.